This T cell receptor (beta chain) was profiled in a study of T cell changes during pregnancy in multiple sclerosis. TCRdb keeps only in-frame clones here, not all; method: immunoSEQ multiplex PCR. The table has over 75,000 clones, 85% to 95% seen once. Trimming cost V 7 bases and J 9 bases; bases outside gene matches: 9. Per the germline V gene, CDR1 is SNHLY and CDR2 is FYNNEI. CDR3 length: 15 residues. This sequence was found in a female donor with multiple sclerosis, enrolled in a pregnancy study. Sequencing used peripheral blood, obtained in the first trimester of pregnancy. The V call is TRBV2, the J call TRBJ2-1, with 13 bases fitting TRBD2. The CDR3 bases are TGTGCCAGCACCGAACTAGCGGGAGGGCCCGGTGAGCAGTTCTTC. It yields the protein CASTELAGGPGEQFF.